The 23 T cell receptor beta chains in this list originate from one sample, sequenced in a study of Ad26.COV2.S vaccination and SARS-CoV-2 variants. TCRdb's table, derived via immunoSEQ multiplex PCR, lists solely in-frame clones and lacks some. The data contain roughly 460,000 clones, roughly nine tenths of them singletons. Treatment reported: roughly 20 received Ad26.COV2.S at low or high dose, single or two shots; roughly five received placebo; per-sample allocation not given. Sampling was performed 63 days after the first vaccine or placebo injection. Source: peripheral blood, taken in a trial of Ad26.COV2.S vaccine versus placebo. The receptors shown here come from a person between 18 and 60 years old who received the Ad26.COV2.S COVID-19 vaccine or a placebo.

This chain joins TRBV29-1 and TRBJ2-1; D is perhaps TRBD1 (6 bases). Trimming pared 4 bases from V and 0 bases from J, leaving 19 bases between. The CDR3 is 17 residues long. Germline CDR1 is SQVTM and CDR2 is ANQGSEA. The CDR3 is CSVVLRGQKNSYNEQFF. The CDR3 DNA reads as TGCAGCGTTGTTCTTCGAGGACAGAAAAACTCCTACAATGAGCAGTTCTTC.

V usage is TRBV30 and J usage is TRBJ2-1, with D possibly being TRBD1 or TRBD2 (5 bases each). This CDR3 is built from 12 residues. Trimming removed 2 bases at V and 10 bases at J, with 12 bases between. The germline CDR1 and CDR2 sequences are GTSNPN and SVGIG (reference sequence). The CDR3 sequence is CAWSYMGREQFF. The CDR3 coding sequence is TGTGCCTGGAGTTATATGGGACGGGAGCAGTTCTTC.

The chain recombines TRBV19 with TRBJ1-6; D perhaps matches TRBD1 (6 bases). The length of the CDR3 is 14 residues. Germline V gene lookup returns CDR1 LNHDA and CDR2 SQIVND (reference sequence). Trimming took off 7 bases at V and 7 bases at J, with 14 bases between the two ends. The CDR3 DNA is TGTGCCAGTAACTATCAGGGGCGAAATTCACCCCTCCACTTT. Its translation: CASNYQGRNSPLHF.

The rearrangement joins TRBV25-1 to TRBJ2-2; D unclear. CDR3 length: 13 amino acids. The germline V and J ends were trimmed by 1 base and 4 bases, with 4 bases remaining between them. Germline CDR1 is MGHDK and CDR2 is SYGVNS. In nucleotides, the CDR3 is TGTGCCAGCAGTGAATTTGCCACCGGGGAGCTGTTTTTT. Translating gives CASSEFATGELFF. The full variable domain, its missing parts supplied by reference TRBV25-1 and TRBJ2-2, is EADIYQTPRYLVIGTGKKITLECSQTMGHDKMYWYQQDPGMELHLIHYSYGVNSTEKGDLSSESTVSRIRTEHFPLTLESARPSHTSQYLCASSEFATGELFFGEGSRLTVL.

The chain couples TRBV28 to TRBJ1-4; TRBD1 might be the D (5 bases). The CDR3 is 14 amino acids. Germline lookup yields CDR1 MDHEN and CDR2 SYDVKM. V shed 7 bases and J shed 3 bases, with 12 bases lying between them. Here the CDR3 reads CASMGGVANEKLFF. CDR3 in DNA: TGTGCCAGCATGGGAGGGGTGGCTAATGAAAAACTGTTTTTT.

This clone was found a few times. This chain joins TRBV30 and TRBJ1-2, with 8 nucleotides matching TRBD1. This CDR3 is built from 14 residues. Trimming took 0 bases from V and 8 from J; bases not matched to a gene: 8. Per germline, CDR1 GTSNPN and CDR2 SVGIG (reference sequence). In nucleotides, the CDR3 is TGTGCCTGGAGTGTACGTCAGGGGGCGCGAGGCTACACCTTC. This sequence encodes CAWSVRQGARGYTF.

The chain combines TRBV27 with TRBJ2-6; D gene ambiguous. The germline gives CDR1 MNHEY, CDR2 SMNVEV (reference sequence). V was pared by 3 bases and J by 0 bases, with 6 bases between. The CDR3 has 15 amino acids. CDR3 protein: CASSFYRSGANVLTF. For the CDR3, the DNA is TGTGCCAGCAGTTTTTATCGCTCTGGGGCCAACGTCCTGACTTTC. Complete variable domain (other parts from reference TRBV27 and TRBJ2-6): EAQVTQNPRYLITVTGKKLTVTCSQNMNHEYMSWYRQDPGLGLRQIYYSMNVEVTDKGDVPEGYKVSRKEKRNFPLILESPSPNQTSLYFCASSFYRSGANVLTFGAGSRLTVL.

This clone has a single count. The chain carries TRBV4-1 and TRBJ2-7; 9 bases are a match to TRBD1. Looked up from germline, CDR1 is MGHRA and CDR2 is YSYEKL. This CDR3 contains 15 residues. Trimming took 1 base from V and 3 from J; bases not matched to a gene: 4. The CDR3: CASSQAGQGRYEQYF. The CDR3, as DNA: TGCGCCAGCAGCCAAGCAGGACAGGGGCGCTACGAGCAGTACTTC.

This clone was seen just once. The chain uses TRBV5-1 and TRBJ1-3; D unresolved. The CDR3 has 16 amino acids. Per germline, CDR1 SGHRS and CDR2 YFSETQ. V lost 4 bases, J lost 2 bases, and 16 bases lay in between. For the CDR3, the DNA is TGCGCCAGCAGCCCCCAAACTGACCGCGCTGGAAACACCATATATTTT. This encodes CASSPQTDRAGNTIYF.

The rearrangement joins TRBV6-5 to TRBJ2-5, with D possibly TRBD2 on 6 matching bases. Trimming removed 6 bases at V and 1 base at J, with 15 bases between. Germline assignment: CDR1 MNHEY and CDR2 SVGAGI. CDR3 size: 15 residues. The CDR3 DNA reads TGTGCCAGCAGAAGGGACTTCTATACCCAAGAGACCCAGTACTTC. Encoded protein: CASRRDFYTQETQYF.

This clone was detected once. The chain combines TRBV7-3 with TRBJ2-1; 8 bases agree with TRBD2. Germline loops: CDR1 SGHTA, CDR2 FQGTGA. The CDR3 spans 14 residues. Losses at the gene ends were 5 bases for V and 14 bases for J; bases not matched to a gene: 14. Here the CDR3 DNA reads TGTGCCAGCAGCCTTGAGTCCTCCAGCGGGAGAAAGTTCTTC. This codes for CASSLESSSGRKFF. The variable domain in full, completed from reference TRBV7-3 and TRBJ2-1, reads GAGVSQTPSNKVTEKGKYVELRCDPISGHTALYWYRQSLGQGPEFLIYFQGTGAADDSGLPNDRFFAVRPEGSVSTLKIQRTERGDSAVYLCASSLESSSGRKFFGPGTRLTVL.

The gene calls are TRBV5-5 and TRBJ2-3; the D call may be TRBD1 or TRBD2 (5 bases each). Germline lookup yields CDR1 SGHKS and CDR2 YYEKEE (reference sequence). V lost 4 bases, J lost 1 base, and 10 bases lay in between. CDR3 length: 14 amino acids. CDR3 region: CASSLGDRTDTQYF. The CDR3 DNA follows: TGTGCCAGCAGCCTGGGGGACCGCACAGATACGCAGTATTTT.

The chain has TRBV11-2 and TRBJ1-4; TRBD1 matches at 7 bases. Germline CDR1 reads SGHAT; CDR2 reads FQNNGV. V trimming: 2 bases; J trimming: 8 bases; junction bases outside the gene matches: 5. The CDR3 contains 14 residues. The CDR3 sequence: CASSLQTGHEKLFF. CDR3 nucleotide sequence: TGTGCCAGCAGCTTACAGACAGGGCACGAAAAACTGTTTTTT.

This rearrangement joins TRBV7-2 to TRBJ2-1; TRBD2 might be the D (5 bases). The CDR3 has 13 residues. V was shortened by 6 bases and J by 9 bases, with 15 bases between the two germline ends. Germline assignment: CDR1 SGHTA and CDR2 FQGNSA. The CDR3 coding sequence is TGTGCCAGCAGTCCGGGTCTCCGGGGTGAGCAGTTCTTC. Amino acids: CASSPGLRGEQFF.

This chain connects TRBV29-1 to TRBJ1-4; D is unclear. Trimming took off 6 bases at V and 0 bases at J, with 11 bases between the two ends. The CDR3 length is 14 residues. Per the germline V gene, CDR1 is SQVTM and CDR2 is ANQGSEA. The DNA of the CDR3 is TGCAGCGTACTCGGAGCTGCAACTAATGAAAAACTGTTTTTT. The encoded protein is CSVLGAATNEKLFF.

This clone was seen only a few times. The genes are TRBV3-1 (or the pseudogene TRBV3-2) and TRBJ2-1; 10 bases are a match to TRBD2. The CDR3 runs 13 residues. CDR1 is LGHDT and CDR2 is YNNKEL in the germline V gene (reference sequence). V gave up 3 bases and J gave up 11 bases; unmatched junction bases: 4. The CDR3, as DNA: TGTGCCAGCAGCCAGATAGCGGGGGGCCAGCAGTTCTTC. Its protein is CASSQIAGGQQFF.

This sequence joins TRBV11-2 and TRBJ2-5; TRBD1 is a possible D gene (6 bases). The CDR3 runs 14 residues. Germline values: CDR1 SGHAT, CDR2 FQNNGV. V was pared by 7 bases and J by 0 bases, with 12 bases between. The CDR3: CASTTNRDQETQYF. Written as DNA, the CDR3 is TGTGCCAGCACCACAAACAGGGACCAAGAGACCCAGTACTTC. Looking up the rest from reference TRBV11-2 and TRBJ2-5 gives the full variable domain: EAGVAQSPRYKIIEKRQSVAFWCNPISGHATLYWYQQILGQGPKLLIQFQNNGVVDDSQLPKDRFSAERLKGVDSTLKIQPAKLEDSAVYLCASTTNRDQETQYFGPGTRLLVL.

The chain employs TRBV21-1 and TRBJ1-1; TRBD1, the table's D call, was not compared with the DNA. TRBV21-1 counts as a pseudogene. The length of the CDR3 is 15 residues. This CDR3 reads CASSKEGVLGTEAFF. CDR3 nucleotides: TGTGCCAGCAGCAAAGAAGGGGTTTTGGGCACTGAAGCTTTCTTT.

V and J are TRBV2 and TRBJ2-5; unclear D gene. Germline CDR1 reads SNHLY; CDR2 reads FYNNEI. The CDR3 length is 13 residues. The V gene lost 5 bases and the J gene lost 1 base, with 8 bases spanning the gap. In DNA form, the CDR3 reads TGTGCCAGCAGTCTGGCTCGCCAAGAGACCCAGTACTTC. It yields the protein CASSLARQETQYF.

This rearrangement joins TRBV5-1 to TRBJ2-3; D not resolved. Germline CDR1 is SGHRS and CDR2 is YFSETQ. CDR3 length equals 14 residues. The germline V and J ends were trimmed by 2 bases and 2 bases, with 9 bases remaining between them. The CDR3 coding sequence is TGCGCCAGCAGCTTAGGTGAGATCACAGATACGCAGTATTTT. Protein product: CASSLGEITDTQYF.

The chain combines TRBV5-1 with TRBJ2-7; possible D gene TRBD1, 6 bases. Looked up from germline, CDR1 is SGHRS and CDR2 is YFSETQ. V shed 0 bases and J shed 2 bases, with 9 bases lying between them. This CDR3 has 14 residues. CDR3 bases: TGCGCCAGCAGCTTGGCAGGGGATGCCTACGAGCAGTACTTC. It yields the protein CASSLAGDAYEQYF.

This rearrangement joins TRBV28 to TRBJ1-1, with D possibly matching TRBD1 (5 bases). Trimming pared 7 bases from V and 1 base from J, leaving 19 bases between. The length of the CDR3 is 16 residues. Per the germline V gene, CDR1 is MDHEN and CDR2 is SYDVKM. This CDR3 is CASIIPGEGGNTEAFF. CDR3 sequence (DNA): TGTGCCAGCATCATCCCGGGGGAGGGCGGGAACACTGAAGCTTTCTTT.

The V and J genes are TRBV24-1 and TRBJ2-1; a weak D match, TRBD1 (6 bases). In germline, CDR1 is KGHDR, CDR2 SFDVKD. CDR3 size: 13 residues. Deletions cut 7 bases from V and 4 bases from J, with 10 bases between. DNA for the CDR3: TGTGCCACCAGCCGGGACACGTACAATGAGCAGTTCTTC. Amino acid sequence: CATSRDTYNEQFF.